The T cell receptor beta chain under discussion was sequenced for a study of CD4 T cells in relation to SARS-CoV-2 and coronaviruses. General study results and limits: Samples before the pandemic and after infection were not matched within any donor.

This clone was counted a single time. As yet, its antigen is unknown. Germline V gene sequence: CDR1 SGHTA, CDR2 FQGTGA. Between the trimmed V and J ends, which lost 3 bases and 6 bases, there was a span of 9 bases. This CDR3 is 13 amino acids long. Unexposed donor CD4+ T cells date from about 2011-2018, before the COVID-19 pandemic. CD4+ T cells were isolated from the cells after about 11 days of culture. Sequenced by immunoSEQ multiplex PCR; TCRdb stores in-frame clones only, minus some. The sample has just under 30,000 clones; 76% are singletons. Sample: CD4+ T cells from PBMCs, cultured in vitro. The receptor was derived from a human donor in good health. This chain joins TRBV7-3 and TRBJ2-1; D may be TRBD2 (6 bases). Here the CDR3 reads CASSLGGVNEQFF. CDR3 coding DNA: TGTGCCAGCAGCTTGGGGGGAGTCAATGAGCAGTTCTTC.